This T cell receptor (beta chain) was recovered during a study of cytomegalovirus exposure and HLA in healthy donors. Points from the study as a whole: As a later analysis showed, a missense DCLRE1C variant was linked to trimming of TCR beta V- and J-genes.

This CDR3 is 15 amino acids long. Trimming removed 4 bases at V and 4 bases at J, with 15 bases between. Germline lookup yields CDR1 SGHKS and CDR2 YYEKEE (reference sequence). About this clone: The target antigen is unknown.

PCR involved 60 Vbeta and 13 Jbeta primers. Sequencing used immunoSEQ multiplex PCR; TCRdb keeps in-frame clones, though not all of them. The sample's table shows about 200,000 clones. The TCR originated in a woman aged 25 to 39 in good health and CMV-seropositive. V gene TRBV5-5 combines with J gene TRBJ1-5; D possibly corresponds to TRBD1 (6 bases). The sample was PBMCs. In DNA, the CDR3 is TGTGCCAGCAGCCAGGCCTCGACAGGAAATCAGCCCCAGCATTTT. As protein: CASSQASTGNQPQHF.